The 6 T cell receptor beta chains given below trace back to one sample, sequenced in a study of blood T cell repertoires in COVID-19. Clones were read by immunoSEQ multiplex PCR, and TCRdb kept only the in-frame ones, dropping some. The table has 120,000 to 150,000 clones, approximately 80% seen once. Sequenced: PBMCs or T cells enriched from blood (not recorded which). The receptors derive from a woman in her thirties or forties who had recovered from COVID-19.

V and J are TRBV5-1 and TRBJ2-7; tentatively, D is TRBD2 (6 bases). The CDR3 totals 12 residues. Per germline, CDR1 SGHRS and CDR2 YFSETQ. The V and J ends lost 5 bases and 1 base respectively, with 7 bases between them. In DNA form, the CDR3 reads TGCGCCAGCAGGGGACTTTCCTACGAGCAGTACTTC. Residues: CASRGLSYEQYF.

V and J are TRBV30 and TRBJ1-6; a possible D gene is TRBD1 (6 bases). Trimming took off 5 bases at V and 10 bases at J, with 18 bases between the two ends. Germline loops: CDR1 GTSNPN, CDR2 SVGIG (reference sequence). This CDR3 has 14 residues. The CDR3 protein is CAWVKQGSRSPLHF. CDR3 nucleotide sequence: TGTGCCTGGGTTAAACAGGGAAGCAGGTCACCCCTCCACTTT.

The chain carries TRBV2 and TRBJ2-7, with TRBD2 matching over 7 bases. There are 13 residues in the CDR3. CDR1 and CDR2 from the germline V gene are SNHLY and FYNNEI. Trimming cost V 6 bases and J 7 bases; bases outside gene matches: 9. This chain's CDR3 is CASRGDYPEEQYF. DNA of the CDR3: TGTGCCAGCAGGGGGGACTATCCGGAGGAGCAGTACTTC. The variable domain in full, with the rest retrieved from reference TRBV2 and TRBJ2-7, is EPEVTQTPSHQVTQMGQEVILRCVPISNHLYFYWYRQILGQKVEFLVSFYNNEISEKSEIFDDQFSVERPDGSNFTLKIRSTKLEDSAMYFCASRGDYPEEQYFGPGTRLTVT.

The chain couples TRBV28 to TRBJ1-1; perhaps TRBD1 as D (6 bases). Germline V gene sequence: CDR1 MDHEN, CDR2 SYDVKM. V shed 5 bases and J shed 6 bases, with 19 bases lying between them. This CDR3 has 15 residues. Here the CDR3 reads CASSIPPGGLAEAFF. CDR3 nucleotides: TGTGCCAGCAGTATCCCTCCGGGGGGGCTTGCTGAAGCTTTCTTT.

The CDR3 sequence is CASSPGLAGVGSYEQYF. The CDR3 nucleotides are TGCGCCAGCAGCCCGGGACTAGCGGGAGTAGGATCCTACGAGCAGTACTTC. The V and J genes are TRBV5-1 and TRBJ2-7; 14 bases map to TRBD2. The CDR3 is 17 residues long. Trimming removed 4 bases from V and 1 base from J; junction bases left unmatched: 7. The germline V gene has CDR1 SGHRS and CDR2 YFSETQ. Full variable domain (missing parts from reference TRBV5-1 and TRBJ2-7): KAGVTQTPRYLIKTRGQQVTLSCSPISGHRSVSWYQQTPGQGLQFLFEYFSETQRNKGNFPGRFSGRQFSNSRSEMNVSTLELGDSALYLCASSPGLAGVGSYEQYFGPGTRLTVT.

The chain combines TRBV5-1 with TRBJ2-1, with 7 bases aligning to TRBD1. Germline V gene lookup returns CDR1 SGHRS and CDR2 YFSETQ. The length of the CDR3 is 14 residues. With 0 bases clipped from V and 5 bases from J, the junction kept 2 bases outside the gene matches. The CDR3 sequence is CASSLVGTDNEQFF. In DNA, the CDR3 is TGCGCCAGCAGCTTGGTCGGGACAGACAATGAGCAGTTCTTC.